The 25 T cell receptor beta chains reported below all come from one sample, sequenced in a study of blood T cell repertoires in COVID-19 (dated by TCRdb to about 2020). Libraries were made using the immunoSEQ multiplex PCR assay. Here the immuneACCESS table is served through TCRdb, limited to in-frame sequences with V and J called. Missing clones are a known gap in these copies; in checked studies unresolved V genes cover under half, and the rest lacks a known reason. The table for this sample lists hundreds of thousands of clones; 90% of them were counted only once. The ten largest clones add up to about 2.4% of the sample. Sequenced input: PBMCs or T cells enriched from blood (not recorded which). These receptor sequences come from a man aged 55 to 70 who had recovered from COVID-19.

This clone was detected only a few times. The rearrangement joins TRBV5-1 to TRBJ2-7, with D hard to call. Germline CDR1 SGHRS, CDR2 YFSETQ. The CDR3 is made up of 13 amino acids. V was clipped by 3 bases and J by 3 bases, with 10 bases between them. DNA of the CDR3: TGCGCCAGCAGCTACGGTCTGAGCTACGAGCAGTACTTC. Translating it yields CASSYGLSYEQYF.

V is TRBV4-1 and J is TRBJ2-1; 9 bases are a match to TRBD2. J was trimmed by 9 bases and V by 5 bases; bases with no gene match: 5. The germline gives CDR1 MGHRA, CDR2 YSYEKL. The CDR3 extends over 13 amino acids. In DNA form, the CDR3 reads TGCGCCAGCAGCTCGGGACTAGCTGCTGAGCAGTTCTTC. This codes for CASSSGLAAEQFF.

The V and J genes are TRBV6-5 and TRBJ1-4, with a tentative D call TRBD1 (6 bases). Per the germline V gene, CDR1 is MNHEY and CDR2 is SVGAGI. There are 14 residues in the CDR3. V lost 0 bases and J 8 bases, leaving 10 bases between the germline ends. The CDR3 DNA reads TGTGCCAGCAGTTACTCCGGACAGCGAGAAAAACTGTTTTTT. Translating gives CASSYSGQREKLFF.

This chain joins TRBV6-2 or TRBV6-3 and TRBJ2-7, with D possibly being TRBD1 (6 bases). The germline gives CDR1 MNHEY, CDR2 SVGEGT. V dropped 5 bases and J dropped 2 bases, with 19 bases sitting between them. This CDR3 has 16 residues. The CDR3 coding sequence is TGTGCCAGCAGTGTACGTATGTGGGGGCGTCCCTACGAGCAGTACTTC. As protein: CASSVRMWGRPYEQYF.

The CDR3 sequence: CASSQGPRQVNTGELFF. The CDR3 coding sequence is TGTGCCAGCAGCCAGGGCCCCCGACAGGTCAACACCGGGGAGCTGTTTTTT. V and J are TRBV7-6 and TRBJ2-2; TRBD1 is a possible D gene (6 bases). Trimming cost V 5 bases and J 2 bases, with 18 bases left between them. The length of the CDR3 is 17 residues. Germline CDR1 is SGHVS and CDR2 is FNYEAQ.

This chain joins TRBV7-2 and TRBJ1-5; 9 bases line up with TRBD1. Unmatched junction bases numbered 7, after V lost 1 base and J lost 9 bases. Germline loops: CDR1 SGHTA, CDR2 FQGNSA. The CDR3 runs to 15 residues. The CDR3 DNA reads as TGTGCCAGCAGCTTAGAAGGGACAGGGACCAGGCCCCAGCATTTT. This codes for CASSLEGTGTRPQHF. The variable domain in full, with the rest retrieved from reference TRBV7-2 and TRBJ1-5, is GAGVSQSPSNKVTEKGKDVELRCDPISGHTALYWYRQSLGQGLEFLIYFQGNSAPDKSGLPSDRFSAERTGGSVSTLTIQRTQQEDSAVYLCASSLEGTGTRPQHFGDGTRLSIL.

The V call is TRBV7-9, the J call TRBJ1-2; 10 nucleotides agree with TRBD1. Trimming removed 5 bases from V and 4 bases from J; junction bases left unmatched: 7. CDR1 SEHNR and CDR2 FQNEAQ come from the germline V gene (reference sequence). The CDR3 extends over 15 amino acids. The CDR3 nucleotides read TGTGCCAGCAGCGATAAGGGACAGGGGCTCTATGGCTACACCTTC. It codes for CASSDKGQGLYGYTF.

The V and J genes are TRBV30 and TRBJ2-2; 7 nucleotides line up with TRBD2. Germline V gene lookup returns CDR1 GTSNPN and CDR2 SVGIG (reference sequence). The CDR3 is 15 amino acids. V was pared by 0 bases and J by 5 bases, with 6 bases of the junction left unmatched. CDR3 sequence reads: CAWSVGLRETGELFF. CDR3 coding DNA: TGTGCCTGGAGTGTAGGTTTGCGGGAGACCGGGGAGCTGTTTTTT.

This chain uses TRBV18 with TRBJ2-6, with 8 bases fitting TRBD1. Germline assignment: CDR1 KGHSH and CDR2 LQKENI. CDR3 length: 17 amino acids. Losses at the gene ends were 5 bases for V and 0 bases for J; bases not matched to a gene: 6. Here the CDR3 DNA reads TGTGCCAGCTCAGGACAGGGTTCCTTCTCTGGGGCCAACGTCCTGACTTTC. Translated: CASSGQGSFSGANVLTF.

V and J are TRBV19 and TRBJ2-1; TRBD2 matches 9 bases. CDR1 is LNHDA, CDR2 SQIVND, per germline (reference sequence). Trimming removed 6 bases from V and 7 bases from J; junction bases left unmatched: 13. CDR3 length: 16 residues. The chain's CDR3 is CASSTISGRMLNEQFF. CDR3 in DNA: TGTGCCAGTAGCACTATTAGCGGGAGAATGTTAAATGAGCAGTTCTTC. Combining the CDR3 with reference TRBV19 and TRBJ2-1 gives the whole variable domain DGGITQSPKYLFRKEGQNVTLSCEQNLNHDAMYWYRQDPGQGLRLIYYSQIVNDFQKGDIAEGYSVSREKKESFPLTVTSAQKNPTAFYLCASSTISGRMLNEQFFGPGTRLTVL.

V and J are TRBV30 and TRBJ2-7; D call uncertain. CDR3 length equals 13 residues. Germline values: CDR1 GTSNPN, CDR2 SVGIG (reference sequence). V dropped 2 bases and J dropped 2 bases, with 10 bases sitting between them. This chain's CDR3 is CAWSRSNPYEQYF. In DNA, the CDR3 is TGTGCCTGGAGTAGGAGCAACCCCTACGAGCAGTACTTC. Filled out from reference TRBV30 and TRBJ2-7, the complete variable domain reads SQTIHQWPATLVQPVGSPLSLECTVEGTSNPNLYWYRQAAGRGLQLLFYSVGIGQISSEVPQNLSASRPQDRQFILSSKKLLLSDSGFYLCAWSRSNPYEQYFGPGTRLTVT.

The rearrangement links TRBV6-5 to TRBJ2-7; D is uncertain. The germline gives CDR1 MNHEY, CDR2 SVGAGI. This CDR3 is 12 amino acids long. V lost 7 bases and J 2 bases, leaving 9 bases between the germline ends. CDR3 in amino acids: CASTQFPYEQYF. As DNA, the CDR3 is TGTGCCAGCACACAGTTTCCCTACGAGCAGTACTTC.

The chain couples TRBV5-4 to TRBJ1-1, with 7 positions matching TRBD1. Germline-derived CDR1 and CDR2 are SGHNT and YYREEE (reference sequence). J was trimmed by 6 bases and V by 4 bases; bases with no gene match: 12. This CDR3 is built from 15 residues. CDR3 DNA: TGTGCCAGCAGCCGCACCTTGACAGGGCCTCCTGAAGCTTTCTTT. Its protein product is CASSRTLTGPPEAFF.

The V and J genes are TRBV3-1 (or the pseudogene TRBV3-2) and TRBJ1-1; no reliable D call. The CDR3 runs to 16 residues. Trimming stripped 1 base from V and 1 base from J, with 13 bases between. Per the germline V gene, CDR1 is LGHDT and CDR2 is YNNKEL (reference sequence). The CDR3 bases are TGTGCCAGCAGCCAAGGAGGGCCGGAAGCGAACACTGAAGCTTTCTTT. This encodes CASSQGGPEANTEAFF.

The chain's CDR3 is CASSSAGGDYGYTF. The CDR3 DNA follows: TGTGCCAGCAGCTCGGCAGGGGGCGACTATGGCTACACCTTC. The genes are TRBV5-5 and TRBJ1-2; 8 nucleotides agree with TRBD1. The ends lost 3 bases at V and 3 bases at J; junction bases unmatched: 4. Per the germline V gene, CDR1 is SGHKS and CDR2 is YYEKEE (reference sequence). The CDR3 loop spans 14 amino acids.

The rearrangement uses TRBV4-2 and TRBJ1-1; 9 nucleotides agree with TRBD1. The CDR3 has 14 amino acids. Losses at the gene ends were 7 bases for V and 3 bases for J; bases not matched to a gene: 6. Germline assignment: CDR1 LGHNA and CDR2 YNFKEQ. CDR3: CASNLQGADTEAFF. CDR3 sequence (DNA): TGTGCCAGCAACCTACAGGGGGCTGACACTGAAGCTTTCTTT.

J is TRBJ1-5 and V is TRBV5-8, with D possibly TRBD1 on 6 matching bases. V lost 4 bases and J lost 0, with 20 bases in between. The CDR3 extends over 18 amino acids. Germline loops: CDR1 SGHTS, CDR2 YDEGEE. CDR3 sequence reads: CASSMSLMDRYSNQPQHF. Here the CDR3 DNA reads TGTGCCAGCAGCATGAGTCTGATGGACAGATATAGCAATCAGCCCCAGCATTTT.

The CDR3: CASSSQGALNTEAFF. CDR3 bases: TGTGCCAGCAGCTCACAGGGGGCTCTGAACACTGAAGCTTTCTTT. This rearrangement joins TRBV5-4 to TRBJ1-1, with 9 positions matching TRBD1. V dropped 3 bases and J dropped 0; count of bases not matched to a gene: 3. Germline CDR1 and CDR2: SGHNT and YYREEE (reference sequence). The CDR3 is 15 amino acids. Combining the CDR3 with reference TRBV5-4 and TRBJ1-1 gives the whole variable domain ETGVTQSPTHLIKTRGQQVTLRCSSQSGHNTVSWYQQALGQGPQFIFQYYREEENGRGNFPPRFSGLQFPNYSSELNVNALELDDSALYLCASSSQGALNTEAFFGQGTRLTVV.

The rearrangement joins TRBV6-2 or TRBV6-3 to TRBJ2-7, with 9 bases aligning to TRBD1. CDR3 length: 14 residues. Germline assignment: CDR1 MNHEY and CDR2 SVGEGT. Trimming at V came to 5 bases and at J to 4 bases, leaving 6 bases not matched to a gene. CDR3 sequence (DNA): TGTGCCAGCAGTCTAACAGGGGGCAATTACGAGCAGTACTTC. Its translation is CASSLTGGNYEQYF.

The chain carries TRBV7-9 and TRBJ1-6, with 7 bases lining up with TRBD1. CDR3 length: 15 residues. The ends lost 6 bases at V and 7 bases at J; junction bases unmatched: 9. Germline V gives CDR1 SEHNR, CDR2 FQNEAQ (reference sequence). Here the CDR3 DNA reads TGTGCCAGCAGTGACGGACAGGCGGGGAATTCACCCCTCCACTTT. Encoded protein: CASSDGQAGNSPLHF.

This chain links TRBV2 with TRBJ1-2; TRBD1 aligns across 7 bases. Trimming cost V 9 bases and J 2 bases; bases outside gene matches: 21. This CDR3 is 18 amino acids long. The germline CDR1 and CDR2 sequences are SNHLY and FYNNEI. The DNA for the CDR3 is TGTGCCAGTCATGCCCTCAGGGACAGCGTTCCCCGAAACTATGGCTACACCTTC. Translation gives CASHALRDSVPRNYGYTF.

This chain uses TRBV12-3 or TRBV12-4 with TRBJ1-2; D ambiguous. The CDR3 totals 12 residues. The ends were cut back, 6 bases at V and 7 bases at J, with 12 bases in the middle. The CDR3: CASSLPEGGYTF. The CDR3 DNA reads TGTGCCAGCAGCCTCCCCGAGGGTGGCTACACCTTC.

This clone occurred once. The chain joins TRBV18 to TRBJ1-6; no definite D call. The CDR3 contains 15 residues. CDR1 and CDR2 (germline): KGHSH, LQKENI. V shed 6 bases and J shed 7 bases, with 16 bases lying between them. This CDR3 reads CASSPIGGDNSPLHF. In nucleotides, the CDR3 is TGTGCCAGCTCTCCCATTGGAGGTGACAATTCACCCCTCCACTTT. The full variable domain, its missing parts supplied by reference TRBV18 and TRBJ1-6, is NAGVMQNPRHLVRRRGQEARLRCSPMKGHSHVYWYRQLPEEGLKFMVYLQKENIIDESGMPKERFSAEFPKEGPSILRIQQVVRGDSAAYFCASSPIGGDNSPLHFGNGTRLTVT.

The chain employs TRBV6-5 and TRBJ2-5; D is perhaps TRBD1 (5 bases). CDR1 and CDR2 (germline): MNHEY, SVGAGI. V shed 4 bases and J shed 3 bases, with 15 bases lying between them. The CDR3 is made up of 15 amino acids. The CDR3, as DNA: TGTGCCAGCAGTTCTCTGGACATCGGCAAAGAGACCCAGTACTTC. Translated, it gives CASSSLDIGKETQYF.

The chain employs TRBV7-9 and TRBJ1-6; D remains unclear. Trimming left V 1 base short and J 9 bases short, with 13 bases between. Germline CDR1 is SEHNR and CDR2 is FQNEAQ (reference sequence). The CDR3 loop spans 15 amino acids. The CDR3 is CASSLEAIVGSPLHF. The CDR3 bases are TGTGCCAGCAGCTTAGAAGCGATTGTGGGTTCACCCCTCCACTTT.